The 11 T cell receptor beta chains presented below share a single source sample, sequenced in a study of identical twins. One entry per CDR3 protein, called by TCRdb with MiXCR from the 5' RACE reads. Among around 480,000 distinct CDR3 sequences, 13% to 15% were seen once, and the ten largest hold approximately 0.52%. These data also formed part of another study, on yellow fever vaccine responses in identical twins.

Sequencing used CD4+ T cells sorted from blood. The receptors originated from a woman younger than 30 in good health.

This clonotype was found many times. CDR3: CASSPSPGTGAHGYTF. The CDR3 coding sequence is TGTGCCAGCAGTCCATCTCCCGGGACAGGAGCGCATGGCTACACCTTC. The chain combines TRBV12-3 or TRBV12-4 with TRBJ1-2; 8 bases are shared with TRBD1. The CDR3 is made up of 16 amino acids. Trimming cost V 5 bases and J 6 bases; bases outside gene matches: 14.

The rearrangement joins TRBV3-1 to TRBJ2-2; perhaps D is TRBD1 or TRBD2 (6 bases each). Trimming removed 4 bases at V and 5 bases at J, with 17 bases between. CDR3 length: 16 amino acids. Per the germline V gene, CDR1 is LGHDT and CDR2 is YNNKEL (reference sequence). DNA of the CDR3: TGTGCCAGCAGCCGAGGAGGGGACATAAGGACCGGGGAGCTGTTTTTT. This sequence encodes CASSRGGDIRTGELFF. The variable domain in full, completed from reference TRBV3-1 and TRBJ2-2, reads DTAVSQTPKYLVTQMGNDKSIKCEQNLGHDTMYWYKQDSKKFLKIMFSYNNKELIINETVPNRFSPKSPDKAHLNLHINSLELGDSAVYFCASSRGGDIRTGELFFGEGSRLTVL.

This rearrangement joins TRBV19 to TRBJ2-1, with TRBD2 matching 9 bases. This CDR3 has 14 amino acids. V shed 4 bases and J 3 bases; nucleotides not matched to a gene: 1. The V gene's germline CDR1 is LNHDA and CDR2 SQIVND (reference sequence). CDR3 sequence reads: CASSSGRDYNEQFF. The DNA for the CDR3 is TGTGCCAGTAGTAGCGGGAGGGACTACAATGAGCAGTTCTTC.

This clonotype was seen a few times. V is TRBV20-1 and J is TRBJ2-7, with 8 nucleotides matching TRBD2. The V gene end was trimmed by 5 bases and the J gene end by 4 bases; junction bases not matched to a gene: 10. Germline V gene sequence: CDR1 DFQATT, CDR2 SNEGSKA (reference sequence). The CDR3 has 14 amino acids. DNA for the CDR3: TGCAGTGCTCCTCCGGGACTAGAAATATACGAGCAGTACTTC. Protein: CSAPPGLEIYEQYF.

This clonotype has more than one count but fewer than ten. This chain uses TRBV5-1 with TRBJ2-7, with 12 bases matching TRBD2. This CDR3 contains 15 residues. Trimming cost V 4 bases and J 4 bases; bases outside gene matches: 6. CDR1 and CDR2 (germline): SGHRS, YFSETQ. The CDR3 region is CASSIPGLAGYEQYF. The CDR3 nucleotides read TGCGCCAGCAGCATTCCTGGACTAGCGGGATACGAGCAGTACTTC.

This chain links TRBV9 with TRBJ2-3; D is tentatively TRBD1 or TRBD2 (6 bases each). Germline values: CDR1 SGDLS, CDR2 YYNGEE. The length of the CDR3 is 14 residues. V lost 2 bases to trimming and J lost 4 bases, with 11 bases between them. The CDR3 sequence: CASSVRGAADTQYF. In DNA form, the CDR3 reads TGTGCCAGCAGCGTTAGGGGGGCGGCAGATACGCAGTATTTT.

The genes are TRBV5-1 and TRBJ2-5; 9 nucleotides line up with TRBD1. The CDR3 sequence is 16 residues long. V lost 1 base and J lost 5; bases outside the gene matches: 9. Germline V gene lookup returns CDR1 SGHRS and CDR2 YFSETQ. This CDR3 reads CASSLRGGQGAETQYF. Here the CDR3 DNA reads TGCGCCAGCAGCTTGAGAGGGGGACAGGGTGCGGAGACCCAGTACTTC.

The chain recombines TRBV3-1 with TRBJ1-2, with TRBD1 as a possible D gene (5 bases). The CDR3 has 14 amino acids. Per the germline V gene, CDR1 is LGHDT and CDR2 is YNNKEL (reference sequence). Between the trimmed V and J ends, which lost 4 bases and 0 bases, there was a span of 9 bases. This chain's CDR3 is CASSRGIANYGYTF. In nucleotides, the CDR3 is TGTGCCAGCAGCCGGGGGATAGCTAACTATGGCTACACCTTC.

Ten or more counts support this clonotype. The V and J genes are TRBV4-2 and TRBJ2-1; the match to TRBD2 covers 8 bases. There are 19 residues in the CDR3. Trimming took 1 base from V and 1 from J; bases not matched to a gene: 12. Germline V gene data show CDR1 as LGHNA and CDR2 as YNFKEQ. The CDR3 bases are TGTGCCAGCAGCCAAGGTTTAATTGGACTAGCCGAATCCTACAATGAGCAGTTCTTC. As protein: CASSQGLIGLAESYNEQFF.

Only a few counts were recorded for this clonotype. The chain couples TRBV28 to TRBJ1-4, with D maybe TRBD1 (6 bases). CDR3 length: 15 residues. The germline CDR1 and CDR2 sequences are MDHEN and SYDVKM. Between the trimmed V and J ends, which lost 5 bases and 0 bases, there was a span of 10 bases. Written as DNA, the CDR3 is TGTGCCAGCAGTGAGGGGGGGGCAACTAATGAAAAACTGTTTTTT. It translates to CASSEGGATNEKLFF.

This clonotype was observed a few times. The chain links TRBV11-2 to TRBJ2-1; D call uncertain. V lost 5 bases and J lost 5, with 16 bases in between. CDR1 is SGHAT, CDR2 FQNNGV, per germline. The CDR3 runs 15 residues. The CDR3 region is CASSIQPIVDNEQFF. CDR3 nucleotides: TGTGCCAGCAGCATACAGCCCATCGTCGACAATGAGCAGTTCTTC.